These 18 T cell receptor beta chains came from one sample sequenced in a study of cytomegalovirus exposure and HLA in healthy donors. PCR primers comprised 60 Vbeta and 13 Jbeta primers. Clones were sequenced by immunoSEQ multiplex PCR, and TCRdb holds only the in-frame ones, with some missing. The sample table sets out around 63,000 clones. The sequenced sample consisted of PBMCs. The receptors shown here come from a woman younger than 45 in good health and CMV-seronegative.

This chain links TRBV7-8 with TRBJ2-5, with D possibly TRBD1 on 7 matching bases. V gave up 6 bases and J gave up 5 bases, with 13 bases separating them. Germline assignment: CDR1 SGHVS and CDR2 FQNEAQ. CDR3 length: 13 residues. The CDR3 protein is CASRPRGEETQYF. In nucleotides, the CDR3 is TGTGCCAGCAGACCCAGGGGGGAGGAGACCCAGTACTTC.

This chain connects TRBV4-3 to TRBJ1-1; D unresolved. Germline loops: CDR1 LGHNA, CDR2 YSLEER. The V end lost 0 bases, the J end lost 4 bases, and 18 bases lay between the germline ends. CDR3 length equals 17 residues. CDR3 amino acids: CASSQDTSSGGSTEAFF. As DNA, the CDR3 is TGCGCCAGCAGCCAAGATACCTCCTCGGGCGGGAGCACTGAAGCTTTCTTT.

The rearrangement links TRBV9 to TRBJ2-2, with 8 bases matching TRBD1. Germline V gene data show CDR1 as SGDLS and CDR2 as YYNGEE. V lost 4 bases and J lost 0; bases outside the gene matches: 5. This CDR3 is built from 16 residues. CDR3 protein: CASSLTQGANTGELFF. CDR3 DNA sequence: TGTGCCAGCAGCCTCACACAGGGGGCGAACACCGGGGAGCTGTTTTTT.

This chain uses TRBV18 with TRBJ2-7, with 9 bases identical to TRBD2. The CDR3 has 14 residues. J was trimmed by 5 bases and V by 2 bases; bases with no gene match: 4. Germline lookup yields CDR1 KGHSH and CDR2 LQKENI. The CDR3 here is CASSPGTSSNEQYF. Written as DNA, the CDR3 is TGTGCCAGCTCACCAGGGACTAGCAGCAACGAGCAGTACTTC.

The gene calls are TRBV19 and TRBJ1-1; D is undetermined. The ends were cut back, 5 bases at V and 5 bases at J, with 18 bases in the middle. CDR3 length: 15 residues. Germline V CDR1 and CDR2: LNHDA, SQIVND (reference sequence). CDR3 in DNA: TGTGCCAGTAGTTTCGCGACATTGGGAGAGACTGAAGCTTTCTTT. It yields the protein CASSFATLGETEAFF.

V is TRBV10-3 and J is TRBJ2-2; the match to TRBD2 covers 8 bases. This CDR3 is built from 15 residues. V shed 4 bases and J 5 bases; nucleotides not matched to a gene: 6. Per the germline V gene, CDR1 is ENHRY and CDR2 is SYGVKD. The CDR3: CAISVRGGGTGELFF. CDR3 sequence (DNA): TGTGCCATCAGTGTGCGGGGCGGGGGGACCGGGGAGCTGTTTTTT.

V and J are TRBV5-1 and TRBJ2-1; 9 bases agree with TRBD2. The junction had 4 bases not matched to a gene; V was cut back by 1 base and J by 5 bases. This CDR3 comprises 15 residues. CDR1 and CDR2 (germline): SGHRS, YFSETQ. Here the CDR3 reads CASSLYAGGDNEQFF. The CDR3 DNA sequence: TGCGCCAGCAGCTTGTATGCGGGAGGGGACAATGAGCAGTTCTTC.

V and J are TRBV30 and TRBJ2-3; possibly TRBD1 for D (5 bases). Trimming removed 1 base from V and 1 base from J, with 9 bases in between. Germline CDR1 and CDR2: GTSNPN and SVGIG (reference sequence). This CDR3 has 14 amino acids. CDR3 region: CAWSGGHRTDTQYF. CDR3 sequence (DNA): TGTGCCTGGAGTGGAGGACACCGCACAGATACGCAGTATTTT.

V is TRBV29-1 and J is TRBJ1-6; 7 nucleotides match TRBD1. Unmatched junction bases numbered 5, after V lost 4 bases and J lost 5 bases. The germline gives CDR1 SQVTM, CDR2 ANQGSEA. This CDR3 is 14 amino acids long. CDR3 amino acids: CSVAEGQNNSPLHF. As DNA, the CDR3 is TGCAGCGTTGCGGAGGGACAGAATAATTCACCCCTCCACTTT.

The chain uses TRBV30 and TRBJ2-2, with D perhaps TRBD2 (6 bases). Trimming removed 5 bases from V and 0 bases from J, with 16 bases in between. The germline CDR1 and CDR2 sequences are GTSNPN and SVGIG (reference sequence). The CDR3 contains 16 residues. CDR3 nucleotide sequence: TGTGCCTGGTTTCCCGAGGGGACTCCGAACACCGGGGAGCTGTTTTTT. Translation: CAWFPEGTPNTGELFF.

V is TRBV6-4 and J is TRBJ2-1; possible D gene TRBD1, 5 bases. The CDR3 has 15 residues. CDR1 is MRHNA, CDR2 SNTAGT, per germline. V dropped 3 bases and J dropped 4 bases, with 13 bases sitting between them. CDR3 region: CASSEKGQGYNEQFF. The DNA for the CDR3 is TGTGCCAGCAGTGAAAAAGGTCAGGGTTACAATGAGCAGTTCTTC.

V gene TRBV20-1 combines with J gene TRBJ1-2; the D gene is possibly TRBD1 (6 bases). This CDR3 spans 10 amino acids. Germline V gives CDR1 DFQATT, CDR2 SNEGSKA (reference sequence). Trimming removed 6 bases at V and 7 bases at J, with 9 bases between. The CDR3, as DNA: TGCAGTGCGCCGGACAGTGGCTACACCTTC. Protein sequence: CSAPDSGYTF.

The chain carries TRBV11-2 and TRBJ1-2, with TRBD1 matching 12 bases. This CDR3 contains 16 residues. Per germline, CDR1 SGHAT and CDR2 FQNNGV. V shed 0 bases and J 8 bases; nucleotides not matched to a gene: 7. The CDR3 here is CASSLDQGQGAKGYTF. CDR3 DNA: TGTGCCAGCAGCTTAGATCAGGGACAGGGGGCGAAAGGCTACACCTTC.

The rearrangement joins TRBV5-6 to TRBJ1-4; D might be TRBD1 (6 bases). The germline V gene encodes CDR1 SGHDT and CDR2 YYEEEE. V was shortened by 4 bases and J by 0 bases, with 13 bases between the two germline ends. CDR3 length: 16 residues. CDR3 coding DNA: TGTGCCAGCAGCCACAGGGCCGATACAACTAATGAAAAACTGTTTTTT. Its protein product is CASSHRADTTNEKLFF. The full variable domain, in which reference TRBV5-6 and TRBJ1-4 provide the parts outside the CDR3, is DAGVTQSPTHLIKTRGQQVTLRCSPKSGHDTVSWYQQALGQGPQFIFQYYEEEERQRGNFPDRFSGHQFPNYSSELNVNALLLGDSALYLCASSHRADTTNEKLFFGSGTQLSVL.

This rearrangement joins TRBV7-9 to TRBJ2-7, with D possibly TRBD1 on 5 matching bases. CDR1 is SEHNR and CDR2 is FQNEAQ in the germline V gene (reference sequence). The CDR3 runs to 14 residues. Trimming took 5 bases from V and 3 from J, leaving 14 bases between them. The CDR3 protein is CASSPRQSLYEQYF. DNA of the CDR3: TGTGCCAGCAGCCCTCGACAGAGCCTCTACGAGCAGTACTTC.

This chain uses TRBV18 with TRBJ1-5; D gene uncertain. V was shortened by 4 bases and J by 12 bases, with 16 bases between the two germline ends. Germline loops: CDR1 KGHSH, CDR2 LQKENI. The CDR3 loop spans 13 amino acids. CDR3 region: CASSRGSGEVQHF. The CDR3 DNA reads TGTGCCAGCTCACGAGGATCCGGGGAGGTCCAGCATTTT.

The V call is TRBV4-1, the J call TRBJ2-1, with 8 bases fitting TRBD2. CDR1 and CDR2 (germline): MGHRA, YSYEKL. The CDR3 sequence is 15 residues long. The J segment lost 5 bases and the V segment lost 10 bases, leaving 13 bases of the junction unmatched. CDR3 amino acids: CATRGPGGPHNEQFF. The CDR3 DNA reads TGCGCCACTAGGGGTCCGGGAGGGCCCCACAATGAGCAGTTCTTC.

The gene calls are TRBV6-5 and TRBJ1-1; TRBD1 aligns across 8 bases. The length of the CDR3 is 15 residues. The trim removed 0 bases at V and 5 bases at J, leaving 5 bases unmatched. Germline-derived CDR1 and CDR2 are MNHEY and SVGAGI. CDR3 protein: CASSYSAQGATEAFF. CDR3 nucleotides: TGTGCCAGCAGTTACTCGGCCCAGGGGGCGACTGAAGCTTTCTTT.